This TCR beta chain was found in a study of somatic mutations in cytotoxic T cells in rheumatoid arthritis. Study outcomes and limitations: Measurement of CD8+ T-cell clonality revealed no significant difference between rheumatoid arthritis patients and age-matched healthy controls.

Germline values: CDR1 MNHNY, CDR2 SVGAGI (reference sequence). V was shortened by 5 bases and J by 2 bases, with 7 bases between the two germline ends. The CDR3 totals 12 residues. This clone came up a few times. Its target is not known. Sequenced by immunoSEQ multiplex PCR; TCRdb stores in-frame clones only, minus some. The profile covers under 13,000 clones, with over 65% appearing a single time and about 38% taken by the ten largest. The chain combines TRBV6-6 with TRBJ2-7; the D gene could be TRBD1 or TRBD2 (5 bases each). Input material: CD8+ T cells sorted from blood. The receptor was derived from an adult with rheumatoid arthritis. CDR3 residues: CASSGTAYEQYF. The CDR3 nucleotides read TGTGCCAGCAGTGGGACCGCCTACGAGCAGTACTTC.